This T cell receptor beta chain is drawn from a study of blood T cell repertoires in COVID-19. Per the germline V gene, CDR1 is SGHRS and CDR2 is YFSETQ. The CDR3 is 12 residues long. Germline trimming cut 0 bases from V and 8 bases from J; bases unmatched to any gene: 1. Original processing methods: Reference gene primer amplification gave nucleated cell count estimates. The repertoire was sequenced with immunoSEQ multiplex PCR; TCRdb's copy has only in-frame clones and lacks some. V, J and clone size were drawn from that table, and D and trimming were deduced from the DNA. The sample holds approximately 290,000 clones; 80% to 90% are singletons and the top ten take roughly 4%. Cohorts were determined from participant-reported clinical history.

The V and J genes are TRBV5-1 and TRBJ2-5; 7 bases match TRBD1. The sequence was collected from a woman between 25 and 40 years old who had recovered from COVID-19. The source material was PBMCs or T cells enriched from blood (not recorded which). The CDR3 reads CASSLDRGTQYF. CDR3 DNA sequence: TGCGCCAGCAGCTTGGACAGGGGCACCCAGTACTTC.